This T cell receptor beta chain emerged from a study of breast tumors, draining lymph nodes, adjacent tissues. Study-wide points: The data were judged consistent with most tumor T cells coming from lymph node and expanding in tumor. Luminal-like breast cancer showed significantly higher tumor–nontumor repertoire similarity than basal-like. Tumor TCR diversity was below lymph nodes but above nontumor tissue. That most tumor T cells come from lymph nodes remained unproven.

Axillary draining lymph nodes of breast cancer patients supplied the node samples. TCRdb used MiXCR to reprocess the multiplex PCR reads, holding one entry per CDR3 protein. The data hold some 250,000 distinct CDR3 sequences, with under 40% observed a single time. Germline V gives CDR1 SGHTA, CDR2 FQGNSA. This CDR3 contains 15 residues. In the case of this clonotype: The antigen remains unidentified. Being one base from a much bigger clone, this may be a read error.

The receptor was derived from a female donor with breast cancer. Some clones in this sample may be carry-over from other donors' samples. Material for sequencing was axillary lymph node tissue. This chain links TRBV7-2 with TRBJ1-2; 7 bases are a match to TRBD1. DNA of the CDR3: TGTGCCAGCAGCTTAGGCAGGGACAGTCCATATGGCTACCCCTTC. Translation: CASSLGRDSPYGYPF.